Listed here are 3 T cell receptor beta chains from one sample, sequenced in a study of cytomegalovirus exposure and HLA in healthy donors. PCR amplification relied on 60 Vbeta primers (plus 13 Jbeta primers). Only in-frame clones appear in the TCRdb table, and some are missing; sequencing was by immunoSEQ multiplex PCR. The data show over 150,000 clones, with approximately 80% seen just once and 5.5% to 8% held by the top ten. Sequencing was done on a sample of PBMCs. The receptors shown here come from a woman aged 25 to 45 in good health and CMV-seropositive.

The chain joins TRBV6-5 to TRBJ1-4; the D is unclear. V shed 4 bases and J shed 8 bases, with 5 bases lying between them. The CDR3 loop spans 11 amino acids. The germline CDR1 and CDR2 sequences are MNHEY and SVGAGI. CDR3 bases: TGTGCCAGCAGTTGGCTCGAAAAACTGTTTTTT. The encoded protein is CASSWLEKLFF.

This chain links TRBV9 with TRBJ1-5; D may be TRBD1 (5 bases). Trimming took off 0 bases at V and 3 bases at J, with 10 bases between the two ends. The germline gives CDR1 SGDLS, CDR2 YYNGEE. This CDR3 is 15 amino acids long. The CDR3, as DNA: TGTGCCAGCAGCGTAGCTGGGGCGATCAATCAGCCCCAGCATTTT. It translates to CASSVAGAINQPQHF.

The CDR3 sequence: CARSNPSGWMNTEAFF. The CDR3 DNA reads TGTGCCAGAAGCAACCCCTCGGGTTGGATGAACACTGAAGCTTTCTTT. The chain employs TRBV5-3 and TRBJ1-1; D unresolved. TRBV5-3 is given ORF status, its function remaining uncertain. With 4 bases removed from V and 0 bases from J, the gap between germline ends came to 16 bases. This CDR3 has 16 residues.